Below, 17 T cell receptor beta chains from the same sample are listed, as sequenced in a study of CD8 T cells in Susac syndrome. Reverse transcription of about 0.5 to 1 ug RNA was carried out with random hexamers. From the immunoSEQ multiplex PCR reads, TCRdb called clonotypes with MiXCR, one entry per CDR3 protein. The repertoire includes about 170,000 distinct CDR3 sequences, about 96% of them detected once, and about 0.13% sits in the top ten. Sequencing used CD4+ T cells from PBMCs. These receptor sequences come from a human donor with Susac syndrome.

The chain has TRBV20-1 and TRBJ1-6; TRBD1 is a possible D gene (5 bases). Germline-derived CDR1 and CDR2 are DFQATT and SNEGSKA (reference sequence). CDR3 length: 16 amino acids. With 2 bases removed from V and 7 bases from J, the gap between germline ends came to 18 bases. The CDR3 DNA reads as TGCAGTGCTAGATCAAACGCCGGGGCCCCAAATTCACCCCTCCACTTT. It codes for CSARSNAGAPNSPLHF.

The chain employs TRBV7-2 and TRBJ1-5; 8 bases agree with TRBD1. The CDR3 contains 16 residues. Germline trimming cut 4 bases from V and 4 bases from J; bases unmatched to any gene: 9. Germline CDR1 reads SGHTA; CDR2 reads FQGNSA. DNA for the CDR3: TGTGCCAGCAGCTGGACAGGGATTGGGATTAATCAGCCCCAGCATTTT. Protein product: CASSWTGIGINQPQHF.

CDR3 residues: CASSDLRTEAFF. The CDR3 DNA sequence: TGTGCCAGCAGTGATTTAAGGACTGAAGCTTTCTTT. The J gene is TRBJ1-1, the V gene TRBV25-1; D not resolved. This CDR3 has 12 residues. V lost 3 bases, J lost 5 bases, and 7 bases lay in between. Per the germline V gene, CDR1 is MGHDK and CDR2 is SYGVNS.

V is TRBV12-3 or TRBV12-4 and J is TRBJ1-4; no clear D gene. Trimming left V 8 bases short and J 5 bases short, with 12 bases between. This CDR3 spans 13 amino acids. The CDR3 region has the DNA TGTGCCAGCCTCCTTAACGGGAATGAAAAACTGTTTTTT. Amino acid sequence: CASLLNGNEKLFF.

This clonotype was observed once. The CDR3 DNA reads as TGTGCCAGCAGCTTGCTCGGGCAGACCAGATATGGCTACACCTTC. It translates to CASSLLGQTRYGYTF. V and J are TRBV7-8 and TRBJ1-2, with D unresolved. CDR1 and CDR2 from the germline V gene are SGHVS and FQNEAQ. CDR3 size: 15 residues. V was trimmed by 3 bases and J by 5 bases, leaving 16 bases between them.

The chain carries TRBV29-1 and TRBJ1-2; D is perhaps TRBD1 (5 bases). V lost 4 bases and J 6 bases, leaving 12 bases between the germline ends. This CDR3 is built from 12 residues. Per the germline V gene, CDR1 is SQVTM and CDR2 is ANQGSEA. CDR3 sequence: CSVVLGDHGYTF. CDR3 nucleotides: TGCAGCGTTGTCCTAGGGGATCATGGCTACACCTTC.

V gene TRBV9 combines with J gene TRBJ2-1; D is possibly TRBD1 (6 bases). The CDR3 consists of 15 residues. The V gene lost 0 bases and the J gene lost 8 bases, with 15 bases spanning the gap. Per germline, CDR1 SGDLS and CDR2 YYNGEE. The DNA of the CDR3 is TGTGCCAGCAGCGTAGCGGTGGGGGCCGTCGATGAGCAGTTCTTC. As protein: CASSVAVGAVDEQFF.

This chain joins TRBV28 and TRBJ2-3; 9 positions match TRBD2. The CDR3 is 15 amino acids. V was pared by 7 bases and J by 6 bases, with 11 bases of the junction left unmatched. CDR1 is MDHEN and CDR2 is SYDVKM in the germline V gene. The CDR3 loop is CASKEPSGALDTQYF. DNA of the CDR3: TGTGCCAGCAAAGAGCCTAGCGGGGCCCTGGATACGCAGTATTTT.

The rearrangement links TRBV30 to TRBJ2-5; 10 nucleotides line up with TRBD1. CDR3 length equals 15 residues. The ends lost 5 bases at V and 7 bases at J; junction bases unmatched: 13. Germline V gene sequence: CDR1 GTSNPN, CDR2 SVGIG (reference sequence). In DNA, the CDR3 is TGTGCCTGGGCCGGGACAGGGGAAACCAGGAGGACCCAGTACTTC. Translation gives CAWAGTGETRRTQYF.

The J gene is TRBJ2-1, the V gene TRBV3-1, with 10 bases fitting TRBD1. Unmatched junction bases numbered 6, after V lost 5 bases and J lost 5 bases. The CDR3 contains 15 residues. Germline CDR1 reads LGHDT; CDR2 reads YNNKEL (reference sequence). The CDR3 DNA follows: TGTGCCAGCAGCTATCCGGGACAGGGGAACAATGAGCAGTTCTTC. Encoded protein: CASSYPGQGNNEQFF.

This clonotype has only a few counts. V usage is TRBV14 and J usage is TRBJ1-5, with a weak D call TRBD1 (5 bases). With 3 bases removed from V and 6 bases from J, the gap between germline ends came to 12 bases. This CDR3 is 14 amino acids long. Germline CDR1 and CDR2: SGHDN and FVKESK. The chain's CDR3 is CASSQGGLGQPQHF. The DNA of the CDR3 is TGTGCCAGCAGCCAGGGGGGACTCGGTCAGCCCCAGCATTTT.

The chain links TRBV2 to TRBJ2-1; 9 bases are a match to TRBD2. The CDR3 has 15 amino acids. Germline V gene sequence: CDR1 SNHLY, CDR2 FYNNEI. The V segment lost 4 bases and the J segment 5 bases; nucleotides outside the gene matches: 6. CDR3 coding DNA: TGTGCCAGCAGTGCAGTGACTAGCGGAAACAATGAGCAGTTCTTC. Its protein is CASSAVTSGNNEQFF.

In its sample, this clonotype was seen once. J is TRBJ1-1 and V is TRBV12-3 or TRBV12-4, with 8 bases aligning to TRBD1. CDR3 size: 15 residues. V was pared by 6 bases and J by 1 base, with 7 bases of the junction left unmatched. CDR3 loop: CASRYPGGANTEAFF. The CDR3 coding sequence is TGTGCCAGCAGATACCCAGGGGGCGCGAACACTGAAGCTTTCTTT.

This clonotype appeared a few times. The chain employs TRBV7-2 and TRBJ2-7; weak D call: TRBD2 (6 bases). Trimming took 0 bases from V and 3 from J, leaving 9 bases between them. Germline values: CDR1 SGHTA, CDR2 FQGNSA. CDR3 length: 14 residues. CDR3 residues: CASSLAMGGYEQYV. CDR3 in DNA: TGTGCCAGCAGCTTAGCGATGGGAGGCTACGAGCAGTACGTC.

The chain has TRBV18 and TRBJ2-2, with D tentatively TRBD1 (9 bases). The germline V gene has CDR1 KGHSH and CDR2 LQKENI. Trimming took 8 bases from V and 2 from J, leaving 18 bases between them. The CDR3 covers 16 residues. This CDR3 is CASPSGGQGNTGELFF. The DNA for the CDR3 is TGTGCCAGCCCCAGCGGGGGACAGGGCAACACCGGGGAGCTGTTTTTT.

The sample holds one count of this clonotype. This chain uses TRBV5-4 with TRBJ2-1; no clear D. The CDR3 has 13 residues. V was cut by 4 bases and J by 4 bases, with 9 bases left in between. Germline lookup yields CDR1 SGHNT and CDR2 YYREEE (reference sequence). The CDR3 DNA follows: TGTGCCAGCAGCCCCTGGGGATACAATGAGCAGTTCTTC. It translates to CASSPWGYNEQFF.

The table lists this clonotype with a count of one. This chain links TRBV18 with TRBJ2-1, with D perhaps TRBD2 (5 bases). Germline CDR1 is KGHSH and CDR2 is LQKENI. Trimming took off 2 bases at V and 8 bases at J, with 7 bases between the two ends. The CDR3 is 12 amino acids. This chain's CDR3 is CASSPFGDEQFF. CDR3 bases: TGTGCCAGCTCACCATTCGGGGATGAGCAGTTCTTC.